The clone carrying this T cell receptor beta chain was recorded at least ten times. These data originate in a study of blood T cells in healthy people across ages. Then a second PCR, running about 6 to 11 cycles, was carried out with a sample-barcoded 5' primer and a J-beta primer mix. Each CDR3 protein is one row after TCRdb ran MiXCR on the 5' RACE reads. The repertoire has hundreds of thousands of distinct CDR3 sequences, roughly 34% of them found once; the top ten carry roughly 13%. This CDR3 contains 14 residues. V lost 6 bases, J lost 3 bases, and 4 bases stayed unmatched. The genes are TRBV12-3 or TRBV12-4 and TRBJ2-1; TRBD2 aligns across 8 bases. The clonotype comes from a man younger than 30 in good health. The specimen sequenced was blood. CDR3 loop: CASSLSGIYNEQFF. The CDR3 coding sequence is TGTGCCAGCAGCCTTAGCGGGATCTACAATGAGCAGTTCTTC.